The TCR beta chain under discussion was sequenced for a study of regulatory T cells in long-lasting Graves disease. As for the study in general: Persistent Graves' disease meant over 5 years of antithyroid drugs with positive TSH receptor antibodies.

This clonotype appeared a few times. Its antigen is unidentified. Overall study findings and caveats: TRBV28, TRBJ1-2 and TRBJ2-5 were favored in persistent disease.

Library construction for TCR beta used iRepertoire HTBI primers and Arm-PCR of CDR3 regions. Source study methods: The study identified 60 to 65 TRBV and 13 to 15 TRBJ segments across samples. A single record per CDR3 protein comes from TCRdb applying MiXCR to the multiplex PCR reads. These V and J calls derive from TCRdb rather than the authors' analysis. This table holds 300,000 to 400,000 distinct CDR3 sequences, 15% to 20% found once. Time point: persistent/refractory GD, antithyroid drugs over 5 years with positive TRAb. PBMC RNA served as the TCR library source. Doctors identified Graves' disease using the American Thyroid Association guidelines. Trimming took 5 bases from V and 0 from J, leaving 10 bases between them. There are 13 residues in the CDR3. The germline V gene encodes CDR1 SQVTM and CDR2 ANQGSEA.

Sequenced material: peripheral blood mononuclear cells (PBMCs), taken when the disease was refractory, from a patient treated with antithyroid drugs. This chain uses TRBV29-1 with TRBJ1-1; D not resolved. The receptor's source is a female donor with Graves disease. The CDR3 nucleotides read TGCAGCGTTAGTCGAGGGATGAACACTGAAGCTTTCTTT. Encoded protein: CSVSRGMNTEAFF.